These T cell receptor beta chains were read from a single sample in a study of PD-1 blockade in classical Hodgkin lymphoma. Sequenced by immunoSEQ multiplex PCR; TCRdb stores in-frame clones only, minus some. The sample contains roughly 96,000 clones, about 91% of which appear only once. The starting material was peripheral blood mononuclear cells (PBMCs), obtained before the second cycle of nivolumab. Every receptor here comes from a human donor with classical Hodgkin lymphoma. Each CDR3 is given with its conserved first and last residue. A D gene is named only where the DNA matches it firmly. Not every row has a clone size; where given, it reads once, few, many or a size class.

. | TRBJ1-4 | . | TRBV7-8 | TGTGCCAGCAGCTTGCTGAATGAAAAACTGTTTTTT | CASSLLNEKLFF
TRBD2 | TRBJ2-5 | . | TRBV25-1 | TGTGCCAGCAGTTTCCGGGCTAGCGGGCAAGAGACCCAGTACTTC | CASSFRASGQETQYF
. | TRBJ1-4 | . | TRBV5-1 | TGCGCCAGCAGCTCCGGAGGAACTAATGAAAAACTGTTTTTT | CASSSGGTNEKLFF
. | TRBJ2-1 | . | TRBV5-1 | TGCGCCAGCAGCTTGACCCACAGGGAGCAGTTCTTC | CASSLTHREQFF
. | TRBJ2-3 | . | TRBV6-1 | TGTGCCAGCAGTGAAGTGTCACGCACAGATACGCAGTATTTT | CASSEVSRTDTQYF
TRBD2 | TRBJ2-3 | . | TRBV6-1 | TGTGCCAGCAGAAGGACTAGCGGGATTGGAGATACGCAGTATTTT | CASRRTSGIGDTQYF
. | TRBJ2-1 | . | TRBV30 | TGTGCCTGGACTAACTCCCGACAGAATGAGCAGTTCTTC | CAWTNSRQNEQFF
. | TRBJ1-1 | . | TRBV7-9 | TGTGCCAGCAGATCGACGGCGAACACTGAAGCTTTCTTT | CASRSTANTEAFF
. | TRBJ2-5 | . | TRBV18 | TGTGCCAGCTCACCAGCCGACAGGAGGGTTTGGGAGACCCAGTACTTC | CASSPADRRVWETQYF
. | TRBJ2-1 | . | TRBV6-5 | TGTGCCAGCAGTTACTCGAGCGGCCCCATGGATGAGCAGTTCTTC | CASSYSSGPMDEQFF
. | TRBJ1-1 | . | TRBV19 | TGTGCCAGTAGTCCCGGCCCCTCGGAAGCTTTCTTT | CASSPGPSEAFF
. | TRBJ2-7 | . | TRBV4-1 | TGCGCCAGCAGCCCGCGGGACACCAGCTCCTACGAGCAGTACTTC | CASSPRDTSSYEQYF
. | TRBJ2-1 | . | TRBV6-5 | TGTGCCAGCGGTGAGCGAAACCAGCAGTTCTTC | CASGERNQQFF
. | TRBJ1-5 | . | TRBV19 | TGTGCCAGTGAGGGCAGGGGCATTGATCCCAATCAGCCCCAGCATTTT | CASEGRGIDPNQPQHF
. | TRBJ2-5 | many | TRBV25-1 | TGTGCCAGCAGTGAATGGGACGGGCAAGAGACCCAGTACTTC | CASSEWDGQETQYF
. | TRBJ1-1 | . | TRBV27 | TGTGCCAGCAGTCGAAGCTGGGCAGCCAGGAACACTGAAGCTTTCTTT | CASSRSWAARNTEAFF
. | TRBJ2-6 | . | TRBV19 | TGTGCCAGTAGTATTGGTGACTCTGGGGCCAACGTCCTGACTTTC | CASSIGDSGANVLTF
TRBD2 | TRBJ2-6 | . | TRBV18 | TGTGCCAGCTCACCACGTACTAGCGGGAGCTCTGGGGCCAACGTCCTGACTTTC | CASSPRTSGSSGANVLTF
. | TRBJ2-5 | . | TRBV6-1 | TGTGCCAGCAGTAAATCGTTCAGGGACGGTGAGACCCAGTACTTC | CASSKSFRDGETQYF
. | TRBJ2-2 | . | TRBV6-1 | TGTGCCAGCAGTGAAAGGGGGGAGAACACCGGGGAGCTGTTTTTT | CASSERGENTGELFF
TRBD2 | TRBJ2-1 | . | TRBV11-2 | TGTGCCAGCAGCTTACCCCGGGGAAGCGGGGGTGGGGGCAATGAGCAGTTCTTC | CASSLPRGSGGGGNEQFF
TRBD2 | TRBJ2-3 | . | TRBV5-1 | TGCGCCAGCAGCTTACATAGCGGGAGAAGCACAGATACGCAGTATTTT | CASSLHSGRSTDTQYF
TRBD2 | TRBJ2-7 | once | TRBV27 | TGTGCCAGCAGTCCCCGACCCTCGGGGGGTGACGAGCAGTACTTC | CASSPRPSGGDEQYF
TRBD2 | TRBJ2-1 | . | TRBV27 | TGTGCCAGCAGTAGACTTCTAGCGGGAGGGCCATCCTACAATGAGCAGTTCTTC | CASSRLLAGGPSYNEQFF
TRBD1 | TRBJ2-3 | . | TRBV6-5 | TGTGCCAGCAGTCCCGGGACAGGCTCAGATACGCAGTATTTT | CASSPGTGSDTQYF
. | TRBJ1-3 | . | TRBV18 | TGTGCCAGCTCACCAGTCCCCGGAGGGGCCTCTGGAAACACCATATATTTT | CASSPVPGGASGNTIYF
. | TRBJ1-3 | once | TRBV11-2 | TGTGCCAGCAGCTTACGACAGGCGTATACCGTATCTGGAAACACCATATATTTT | CASSLRQAYTVSGNTIYF
TRBD2 | TRBJ2-7 | few | TRBV7-8 | TGTGCCAGCAGCCGCGTGGGGGGGGGAATGGCCTACGAGCAGTACTTC | CASSRVGGGMAYEQYF
TRBD1 | TRBJ2-2 | . | TRBV7-3 | TGTGCCAGCAGCCTCTTGACAGGGGGCGGCACCGGGGAGCTGTTTTTT | CASSLLTGGGTGELFF
. | TRBJ1-2 | . | TRBV5-1 | TGCGCCAGCAGCTTGTCGGCGGTTCTTACTAACTATGGCTACACCTTC | CASSLSAVLTNYGYTF